The clone carrying this TCR beta chain was counted once. The sample has other DNA sequences that encode this CDR3 too. The sample originates from a study of blood T cell repertoires in COVID-19. About the study: COVID-19 samples from acute and convalescent phases originated in the United States, Italy and Spain. T cells, B-cell-depleted T cells, or PBMCs provided the cDNA or gDNA that served as material.

Original handling: From reference gene primer amplification, estimates of nucleated cell counts were derived. The table came from immunoSEQ multiplex PCR; TCRdb's copy has only in-frame clones and leaves some out. V and J calls and clone size are those listed in that table; D and trimming were worked out from the DNA. The repertoire holds 400,000 to 550,000 clones, with roughly 89% as singletons. Germline-derived CDR1 and CDR2 are SGHVS and FNYEAQ. V was trimmed by 0 bases and J by 3 bases, leaving 9 bases between them. This CDR3 contains 15 residues. This chain joins TRBV7-6 and TRBJ2-1; the D gene is possibly TRBD2 (7 bases). The origin of this receptor is a woman aged 25 to 39 with acute or convalescent COVID-19. Sequencing input: peripheral blood. CDR3 nucleotide sequence: TGTGCCAGCAGCTTAGCGGGGGGGCTCTACAATGAGCAGTTCTTC. This sequence encodes CASSLAGGLYNEQFF.